This passage covers 12 T cell receptor beta chains from one sample sequenced in a study of blood T cell repertoires in COVID-19. Sequenced by immunoSEQ multiplex PCR; TCRdb stores in-frame clones only, minus some. The sample contains roughly 220,000 clones, roughly 86% of which appear only once. Sequenced input: peripheral blood. The receptors were sampled from a woman in her forties or fifties with COVID-19, enrolled during active disease.

This sequence joins TRBV5-6 and TRBJ2-3, with 9 bases that match TRBD1. This CDR3 contains 17 residues. CDR1 SGHDT and CDR2 YYEEEE come from the germline V gene. With V trimmed by 1 base and J by 4 bases, 10 bases remained unmatched. The CDR3 is CASSLLPEGQGADTQYF. CDR3 sequence (DNA): TGTGCCAGCAGCTTGCTACCCGAGGGACAGGGAGCAGATACGCAGTATTTT.

This clone came up once. The rearrangement uses TRBV7-2 and TRBJ2-1; TRBD1 is a possible D gene (6 bases). Germline V CDR1 and CDR2: SGHTA, FQGNSA. The V gene lost 2 bases and the J gene lost 6 bases, with 11 bases spanning the gap. The CDR3 is 14 residues long. In nucleotides, the CDR3 is TGTGCCAGCAGCTTACTACACAGGGTCAATGAGCAGTTCTTC. Its translation is CASSLLHRVNEQFF.

V and J are TRBV5-1 and TRBJ1-2; D gene uncertain. The CDR3 consists of 12 residues. Trimming stripped 4 bases from V and 4 bases from J, with 8 bases between. CDR1 is SGHRS, CDR2 YFSETQ, per germline. The CDR3, as DNA: TGCGCCAGCAGCAGCGGAATCTATGGCTACACCTTC. It yields the protein CASSSGIYGYTF.

The genes are TRBV5-1 and TRBJ2-5, with D perhaps matching TRBD2 (6 bases). V was cut by 3 bases and J by 5 bases, with 17 bases left in between. There are 15 residues in the CDR3. CDR1 is SGHRS and CDR2 is YFSETQ in the germline V gene. Here the CDR3 reads CASSSGDFRGETQYF. The CDR3 nucleotides read TGCGCCAGCAGCTCCGGGGACTTCAGAGGGGAGACCCAGTACTTC.

The V call is TRBV10-3, the J call TRBJ2-1; D remains ambiguous. V shed 2 bases and J shed 6 bases, with 8 bases lying between them. Per germline, CDR1 ENHRY and CDR2 SYGVKD. This CDR3 has 13 amino acids. The CDR3 nucleotides read TGTGCCATCAGTGAGGCCAGGTTCAATGAGCAGTTCTTC. It specifies CAISEARFNEQFF.

CDR3 sequence (DNA): TGTGCCAGCAGCTTGGGAGGGGGTACCAATGAAAAACTGTTTTTT. Protein: CASSLGGGTNEKLFF. This chain uses TRBV7-2 with TRBJ1-4, with D possibly TRBD1 on 6 matching bases. Between the trimmed V and J ends, which lost 3 bases and 5 bases, there was a span of 13 bases. Germline V gene sequence: CDR1 SGHTA, CDR2 FQGNSA. The CDR3 contains 15 residues.

This clone occurred once. The chain joins TRBV10-3 to TRBJ1-3, with 11 nucleotides matching TRBD1. Germline V gene data show CDR1 as ENHRY and CDR2 as SYGVKD. Losses at the gene ends were 4 bases for V and 1 base for J; bases not matched to a gene: 6. CDR3 length: 17 amino acids. The CDR3 nucleotides are TGTGCCATCAGTGCCTCCGGGACAGGGGGGTCTGGAAACACCATATATTTT. Translated, it gives CAISASGTGGSGNTIYF.

The chain recombines TRBV28 with TRBJ1-2; 7 bases line up with TRBD1. The CDR3 runs 15 residues. Germline CDR1 is MDHEN and CDR2 is SYDVKM. J gave up 8 bases and V 2 bases, and 11 bases lay outside the gene matches. The CDR3 bases are TGTGCCAGCAGTTTAGATAGACAGGGTGTAGGGGGCTACACCTTC. Translation: CASSLDRQGVGGYTF.

The V call is TRBV6-6, the J call TRBJ1-1; a possible D gene is TRBD1 (6 bases). Trimming pared 0 bases from V and 5 bases from J, leaving 13 bases between. Germline values: CDR1 MNHNY, CDR2 SVGAGI (reference sequence). CDR3 length equals 15 residues. Here the CDR3 reads CASSYSGGAKTEAFF. CDR3 nucleotide sequence: TGTGCCAGCAGTTACTCAGGGGGGGCAAAGACTGAAGCTTTCTTT.

This clone has just one count. The chain recombines TRBV11-2 with TRBJ2-5; 7 bases agree with TRBD1. This CDR3 is built from 15 residues. Germline V gene lookup returns CDR1 SGHAT and CDR2 FQNNGV. The ends lost 3 bases at V and 2 bases at J; junction bases unmatched: 6. CDR3 region: CASSFRQGQQETQYF. CDR3 in DNA: TGTGCCAGCAGCTTTAGACAGGGTCAACAAGAGACCCAGTACTTC.

The CDR3 is CASSFLASGSYEQYV. For the CDR3, the DNA is TGTGCCAGCAGCTTCTTGGCTAGTGGCTCCTACGAGCAGTACGTC. The J gene is TRBJ2-7, the V gene TRBV5-5, with D uncertain. The germline CDR1 and CDR2 sequences are SGHKS and YYEKEE (reference sequence). This CDR3 has 15 amino acids. Trimming left V 2 bases short and J 0 bases short, with 12 bases between.

This chain connects TRBV7-2 to TRBJ2-1; 9 bases agree with TRBD2. CDR3 length: 15 amino acids. Germline V gene data show CDR1 as SGHTA and CDR2 as FQGNSA. J gave up 9 bases and V 5 bases, and 11 bases lay outside the gene matches. The CDR3 spells CASSLGLAGVSEQFF. As DNA, the CDR3 is TGTGCCAGCAGCCTGGGACTAGCTGGGGTCAGTGAGCAGTTCTTC.